Each of the 2 T cell receptor beta chains below was sequenced from the same sample in a study of CD4 T cells in relation to SARS-CoV-2 and coronaviruses. Antigen specificity for these receptors is unknown. The unexposed donors gave CD4+ T cells in 2011-2018, prior to COVID-19. After about 10 days of culture, CD4+ T cells were isolated. The protocol was immunoSEQ multiplex PCR, while the TCRdb copy is restricted to in-frame clones and leaves out a portion. The sample shows about 30,000 clones, less than 85% of them seen only once. The specimen was CD4+ T cells from PBMCs, cultured in vitro. These receptors were taken from a human donor in good health.

The chain employs TRBV6-5 and TRBJ2-1; TRBD2 aligns across 14 bases. Germline-derived CDR1 and CDR2 are MNHEY and SVGAGI. The J segment lost 9 bases and the V segment lost 6 bases, leaving 7 bases of the junction unmatched. The CDR3 covers 15 residues. Here the CDR3 DNA reads TGTGCCAGCAGGCCGGGACTAGCGGGAGTAGGTGAGCAGTTCTTC. Its translation: CASRPGLAGVGEQFF.

The rearrangement joins TRBV3-1 (or the pseudogene TRBV3-2) to TRBJ2-7; the D is unclear. Trimming pared 0 bases from V and 6 bases from J, leaving 12 bases between. Germline CDR1 LGHDT, CDR2 YNNKEL (reference sequence). The CDR3 totals 14 residues. CDR3: CASSQDSVPSEQYF. CDR3 nucleotides: TGTGCCAGCAGCCAAGACTCGGTCCCCTCCGAGCAGTACTTC.